A selection of T cell receptor beta chains follows, all from one sample in a study of vaccination effects on CD4 cells after COVID-19. TCRdb's table, derived via immunoSEQ multiplex PCR, lists solely in-frame clones and lacks some. The sample lists 35,000 to 40,000 clones; 66% were seen once. Their antigen targets remain unknown. Sample: CD4+ T cells from PBMCs cultured with HCoV-OC43 spike peptides, taken before COVID-19 vaccination. The receptors come from a human donor who received a COVID-19 vaccine. Both conserved end residues are part of each CDR3. Fields, in order: CDR3 length, D gene, V gene, clone size, J gene, CDR3 protein, CDR3 DNA. D genes are given only for firm matches. Only part of the rows carry a size: once, few, many, or a class if the clone is expanded.

CDR3 length: 12
D gene: .
V gene: TRBV18
clone size: once
J gene: TRBJ2-3
CDR3 protein: CASSPLVDTQYF
CDR3 DNA: TGTGCCAGCTCACCCTTGGTGGATACGCAGTATTTT

CDR3 length: 15
D gene: .
V gene: TRBV24-1
clone size: .
J gene: TRBJ1-1
CDR3 protein: CAKRTNWGDGTEAFF
CDR3 DNA: TGTGCCAAACGGACGAATTGGGGAGACGGGACTGAAGCTTTCTTT

CDR3 length: 15
D gene: .
V gene: TRBV10-3
clone size: .
J gene: TRBJ1-3
CDR3 protein: CAISDQGSSGNTIYF
CDR3 DNA: TGTGCCATCAGTGATCAGGGTAGCTCTGGAAACACCATATATTTT

CDR3 length: 19
D gene: .
V gene: TRBV18
clone size: once
J gene: TRBJ1-1
CDR3 protein: CASSPDTDRDPLDYTEAFF
CDR3 DNA: TGTGCCAGCTCACCAGACACCGACCGGGACCCTTTGGATTACACTGAAGCTTTCTTT

CDR3 length: 12
D gene: TRBD1
V gene: TRBV29-1
clone size: .
J gene: TRBJ2-1
CDR3 protein: CSVADRYNEQFF
CDR3 DNA: TGCAGCGTTGCGGACAGGTACAATGAGCAGTTCTTC

CDR3 length: 13
D gene: .
V gene: TRBV5-1
clone size: .
J gene: TRBJ2-7
CDR3 protein: CASGSDSNYEQYF
CDR3 DNA: TGCGCCAGCGGGTCAGACAGCAACTACGAGCAGTACTTC

CDR3 length: 15
D gene: .
V gene: TRBV6-5
clone size: medium-sized
J gene: TRBJ1-2
CDR3 protein: CASRATGVSNYGYTF
CDR3 DNA: TGTGCCAGCAGGGCGACTGGGGTTTCGAACTATGGCTACACCTTC

CDR3 length: 13
D gene: .
V gene: TRBV6-5
clone size: .
J gene: TRBJ2-2
CDR3 protein: CASVMGNTGELFF
CDR3 DNA: TGTGCCAGCGTTATGGGGAACACCGGGGAGCTGTTTTTT

CDR3 length: 14
D gene: .
V gene: TRBV10-2
clone size: .
J gene: TRBJ2-7
CDR3 protein: CASRDADSSYEQYF
CDR3 DNA: TGCGCCAGCAGGGACGCCGACAGCTCCTACGAGCAGTACTTC

CDR3 length: 16
D gene: TRBD2
V gene: TRBV9
clone size: .
J gene: TRBJ2-2
CDR3 protein: CASSVATSGRTGELFF
CDR3 DNA: TGTGCCAGCAGCGTAGCTACTAGCGGGAGGACCGGGGAGCTGTTTTTT

CDR3 length: 15
D gene: .
V gene: TRBV10-3
clone size: .
J gene: TRBJ1-2
CDR3 protein: CAISESGGAGYGYTF
CDR3 DNA: TGTGCCATCAGTGAGTCTGGGGGCGCAGGATATGGCTACACCTTC

CDR3 length: 15
D gene: TRBD1
V gene: TRBV10-3
clone size: .
J gene: TRBJ2-2
CDR3 protein: CAISAGQGGTGELFF
CDR3 DNA: TGTGCCATCAGTGCCGGACAGGGGGGTACCGGGGAGCTGTTTTTT

CDR3 length: 11
D gene: .
V gene: TRBV20-1
clone size: .
J gene: TRBJ1-1
CDR3 protein: CSASDGHLAFF
CDR3 DNA: TGCAGTGCTTCCGACGGCCATCTGGCTTTCTTT

CDR3 length: 12
D gene: .
V gene: TRBV2
clone size: .
J gene: TRBJ1-5
CDR3 protein: CASSDSGASQHF
CDR3 DNA: TGTGCCAGCAGTGATTCGGGCGCTTCCCAGCATTTT

CDR3 length: 14
D gene: .
V gene: TRBV5-1
clone size: .
J gene: TRBJ2-7
CDR3 protein: CASSSVTPPYEQYF
CDR3 DNA: TGCGCCAGCAGCTCCGTCACTCCCCCCTACGAGCAGTACTTC

CDR3 length: 14
D gene: .
V gene: TRBV11-2
clone size: .
J gene: TRBJ2-3
CDR3 protein: CASSLVAGVDTQYF
CDR3 DNA: TGTGCCAGCAGCTTAGTGGCCGGGGTAGATACGCAGTATTTT

CDR3 length: 13
D gene: .
V gene: TRBV23-1
clone size: few
J gene: TRBJ1-1
CDR3 protein: CASSQSWKRKAFF
CDR3 DNA: TGCGCCAGCAGTCAATCGTGGAAACGGAAAGCTTTCTTT

CDR3 length: 12
D gene: .
V gene: TRBV10-3
clone size: .
J gene: TRBJ2-5
CDR3 protein: CAISGVEETQYF
CDR3 DNA: TGTGCCATCAGTGGGGTTGAGGAGACCCAGTACTTC

CDR3 length: 13
D gene: .
V gene: TRBV19
clone size: .
J gene: TRBJ1-4
CDR3 protein: CASSRGRVEKLFF
CDR3 DNA: TGTGCCAGTAGTAGGGGACGGGTCGAAAAACTGTTTTTT

CDR3 length: 12
D gene: .
V gene: TRBV24-1
clone size: .
J gene: TRBJ2-7
CDR3 protein: CATASSSYEQYF
CDR3 DNA: TGTGCCACGGCCAGCAGCTCCTACGAGCAGTACTTC

CDR3 length: 13
D gene: TRBD2
V gene: TRBV14
clone size: .
J gene: TRBJ2-7
CDR3 protein: CASSQNSGGEQYF
CDR3 DNA: TGTGCCAGCAGCCAGAATAGCGGGGGCGAGCAGTACTTC

CDR3 length: 11
D gene: .
V gene: TRBV27
clone size: .
J gene: TRBJ2-7
CDR3 protein: CASRRAGEQYF
CDR3 DNA: TGTGCCAGCAGAAGGGCAGGCGAGCAGTACTTC

CDR3 length: 14
D gene: .
V gene: TRBV19
clone size: .
J gene: TRBJ2-4
CDR3 protein: CASSMGGGENIQYF
CDR3 DNA: TGTGCCAGTAGTATGGGAGGGGGGGAAAACATTCAGTACTTC

CDR3 length: 15
D gene: .
V gene: TRBV6-5
clone size: .
J gene: TRBJ2-5
CDR3 protein: CASSYSISSQETQYF
CDR3 DNA: TGTGCCAGCAGTTACTCGATTAGTTCCCAAGAGACCCAGTACTTC

CDR3 length: 19
D gene: .
V gene: TRBV7-9
clone size: .
J gene: TRBJ1-3
CDR3 protein: CASSLGAGGSGGSGNTIYF
CDR3 DNA: TGTGCCAGCAGCTTAGGGGCTGGCGGCTCTGGCGGCTCTGGAAACACCATATATTTT

CDR3 length: 18
D gene: TRBD1
V gene: TRBV23-1
clone size: .
J gene: TRBJ1-4
CDR3 protein: CASSPIGQGGWTNEKLFF
CDR3 DNA: TGCGCCAGCAGTCCCATTGGACAGGGAGGGTGGACTAATGAAAAACTGTTTTTT

CDR3 length: 15
D gene: .
V gene: TRBV5-1
clone size: .
J gene: TRBJ2-5
CDR3 protein: CASSLVSLDQETQYF
CDR3 DNA: TGCGCCAGCAGCTTGGTATCGTTGGACCAAGAGACCCAGTACTTC

CDR3 length: 13
D gene: TRBD1
V gene: TRBV12-3/TRBV12-4
clone size: .
J gene: TRBJ2-7
CDR3 protein: CASSGGQGREQYF
CDR3 DNA: TGTGCCAGCAGTGGGGGACAGGGCCGGGAGCAGTACTTC

CDR3 length: 12
D gene: .
V gene: TRBV6-1
clone size: .
J gene: TRBJ2-7
CDR3 protein: CASSETGYEQYF
CDR3 DNA: TGTGCCAGCAGTGAAACAGGCTACGAGCAGTACTTC

CDR3 length: 15
D gene: TRBD1
V gene: TRBV7-6
clone size: .
J gene: TRBJ2-7
CDR3 protein: CASSPIRDRTFEQYF
CDR3 DNA: TGTGCCAGCAGCCCGATTAGGGACAGGACATTCGAGCAGTACTTC

CDR3 length: 14
D gene: .
V gene: TRBV7-9
clone size: few
J gene: TRBJ1-3
CDR3 protein: CASSSGPSGNTIYF
CDR3 DNA: TGTGCCAGCAGCTCCGGGCCCTCTGGAAACACCATATATTTT

CDR3 length: 14
D gene: TRBD1
V gene: TRBV6-5
clone size: once
J gene: TRBJ1-4
CDR3 protein: CASSPRGRDGKLFF
CDR3 DNA: TGTGCCAGCAGCCCCAGGGGGCGGGACGGAAAACTGTTTTTT

CDR3 length: 12
D gene: .
V gene: TRBV6-5
clone size: .
J gene: TRBJ1-5
CDR3 protein: CASGTQDKAQHF
CDR3 DNA: TGTGCCAGCGGAACACAGGATAAGGCCCAGCATTTT